These T cell receptor beta chains were read from a single sample in a study of blood T cell repertoires in COVID-19. Libraries were prepared by immunoSEQ multiplex PCR; TCRdb keeps only in-frame clonotypes and omits some of them. This sample yields about 120,000 clones, of which 82% are seen a single time; about 12% belongs to the top ten. What was sequenced was peripheral blood. These receptors were obtained from a human donor in a cohort sampled during active COVID-19. The CDR3 runs from the conserved cysteine through the conserved F or W. The D gene is left open where the match is weak. Expanded clones get a size class; other rows say once, few or many, or leave the size out.

d_call: .; clone_size: .; v_call: TRBV27; cdr3_length: 15; j_call: TRBJ1-4; cdr3_aa: CASSFNGATNEKLFF; cdr3_nt: TGTGCCAGCAGTTTTAACGGAGCAACTAATGAAAAACTGTTTTTT
d_call: TRBD1; clone_size: .; v_call: TRBV24-1; cdr3_length: 13; j_call: TRBJ2-1; cdr3_aa: CATRQGMNNEQFF; cdr3_nt: TGTGCCACCAGACAGGGGATGAACAATGAGCAGTTCTTC
d_call: TRBD2; clone_size: .; v_call: TRBV6-6; cdr3_length: 13; j_call: TRBJ2-3; cdr3_aa: CASSRDYTDTQYF; cdr3_nt: TGTGCCAGCAGTCGGGACTACACAGATACGCAGTATTTT
d_call: .; clone_size: once; v_call: TRBV3-1/TRBV3-2; cdr3_length: 15; j_call: TRBJ1-1; cdr3_aa: CASSQASQGYGEAFF; cdr3_nt: TGTGCCAGCAGCCAAGCTTCACAGGGCTACGGTGAAGCTTTCTTT
d_call: TRBD1; clone_size: .; v_call: TRBV6-5; cdr3_length: 13; j_call: TRBJ2-2; cdr3_aa: CASRTGATGELFF; cdr3_nt: TGTGCCAGCAGGACAGGGGCCACCGGGGAGCTGTTTTTT
d_call: TRBD1; clone_size: .; v_call: TRBV5-1; cdr3_length: 15; j_call: TRBJ1-3; cdr3_aa: CASSLIGQAGNTIYF; cdr3_nt: TGCGCCAGCAGCTTGATCGGACAGGCTGGAAACACCATATATTTT
d_call: .; clone_size: .; v_call: TRBV2; cdr3_length: 13; j_call: TRBJ1-2; cdr3_aa: CASKKGVLNGYTF; cdr3_nt: TGTGCCAGCAAAAAAGGGGTGTTAAATGGCTACACCTTC
d_call: TRBD1; clone_size: .; v_call: TRBV5-4; cdr3_length: 16; j_call: TRBJ2-5; cdr3_aa: CASSQSGTGGVETQYF; cdr3_nt: TGTGCCAGCAGCCAAAGCGGGACAGGGGGCGTGGAGACCCAGTACTTC
d_call: .; clone_size: .; v_call: TRBV9; cdr3_length: 14; j_call: TRBJ1-2; cdr3_aa: CASSVAPGPSGYTF; cdr3_nt: TGTGCCAGCAGCGTAGCCCCAGGGCCAAGTGGCTACACCTTC
d_call: TRBD2; clone_size: .; v_call: TRBV11-2; cdr3_length: 17; j_call: TRBJ2-5; cdr3_aa: CASSKGASGGTQETQYF; cdr3_nt: TGTGCCAGCAGCAAGGGGGCTAGCGGGGGGACTCAAGAGACCCAGTACTTC
d_call: TRBD1; clone_size: .; v_call: TRBV9; cdr3_length: 15; j_call: TRBJ2-2; cdr3_aa: CARKPTGGASGELFF; cdr3_nt: TGTGCCAGAAAACCGACAGGGGGCGCATCCGGGGAGCTGTTTTTT
d_call: .; clone_size: few; v_call: TRBV7-6; cdr3_length: 15; j_call: TRBJ2-5; cdr3_aa: CASSLAGATQETQYF; cdr3_nt: TGTGCCAGCAGCCTCGCGGGGGCCACCCAAGAGACCCAGTACTTC
d_call: TRBD1; clone_size: .; v_call: TRBV11-2; cdr3_length: 15; j_call: TRBJ1-2; cdr3_aa: CASSIGTEANYGYTF; cdr3_nt: TGTGCCAGCAGCATCGGGACAGAAGCTAACTATGGCTACACCTTC
d_call: TRBD1; clone_size: .; v_call: TRBV4-3; cdr3_length: 15; j_call: TRBJ2-1; cdr3_aa: CASSQDAQGLSEQFF; cdr3_nt: TGCGCCAGCAGCCAAGATGCACAGGGGTTGAGTGAGCAGTTCTTC
d_call: .; clone_size: .; v_call: TRBV7-9; cdr3_length: 17; j_call: TRBJ1-5; cdr3_aa: CASSLGAGLFSNQPQHF; cdr3_nt: TGTGCCAGCAGCTTAGGGGCGGGGCTTTTTAGCAATCAGCCCCAGCATTTT
d_call: .; clone_size: .; v_call: TRBV6-4; cdr3_length: 13; j_call: TRBJ2-7; cdr3_aa: CASSATDRSEQYF; cdr3_nt: TGTGCCAGCAGTGCGACAGACCGGTCCGAGCAGTACTTC
d_call: .; clone_size: .; v_call: TRBV28; cdr3_length: 15; j_call: TRBJ1-5; cdr3_aa: CASSLRQGRNQPQHF; cdr3_nt: TGTGCCAGCAGTTTAAGGCAGGGTCGCAATCAGCCCCAGCATTTT
d_call: TRBD2; clone_size: .; v_call: TRBV13; cdr3_length: 16; j_call: TRBJ2-5; cdr3_aa: CASSLGTSAYQETQYF; cdr3_nt: TGTGCCAGCAGCCTAGGGACTAGCGCGTACCAAGAGACCCAGTACTTC
d_call: .; clone_size: .; v_call: TRBV10-1; cdr3_length: 12; j_call: TRBJ2-5; cdr3_aa: CASSDPTGTQYF; cdr3_nt: TGCGCCAGCAGTGACCCGACAGGGACCCAGTACTTC
d_call: .; clone_size: .; v_call: TRBV16; cdr3_length: 11; j_call: TRBJ2-7; cdr3_aa: CASSRYYEQYF; cdr3_nt: TGTGCCAGCAGCCGCTACTACGAGCAGTACTTC
d_call: TRBD2; clone_size: few; v_call: TRBV6-6; cdr3_length: 18; j_call: TRBJ2-2; cdr3_aa: CASSQLGLAGGGTGELFF; cdr3_nt: TGTGCCAGCAGTCAACTAGGACTAGCGGGGGGAGGCACCGGGGAGCTGTTTTTT
d_call: .; clone_size: few; v_call: TRBV19; cdr3_length: 15; j_call: TRBJ2-3; cdr3_aa: CASSIGNSHTDTQYF; cdr3_nt: TGTGCCAGTAGTATTGGTAATAGTCATACAGATACGCAGTATTTT
d_call: TRBD2; clone_size: .; v_call: TRBV11-2; cdr3_length: 15; j_call: TRBJ2-3; cdr3_aa: CASSLTSGGIDTQYF; cdr3_nt: TGTGCCAGCAGCCTGACTAGCGGGGGGATAGATACGCAGTATTTT
d_call: .; clone_size: .; v_call: TRBV7-2; cdr3_length: 14; j_call: TRBJ2-7; cdr3_aa: CASSPQGRSYEQYF; cdr3_nt: TGTGCCAGCAGCCCACAGGGAAGGTCCTACGAGCAGTACTTC
d_call: TRBD1; clone_size: .; v_call: TRBV5-1; cdr3_length: 13; j_call: TRBJ2-1; cdr3_aa: CASTIDRGNEQFF; cdr3_nt: TGCGCCAGCACGATAGACAGGGGCAATGAGCAGTTCTTC
d_call: TRBD1; clone_size: .; v_call: TRBV18; cdr3_length: 17; j_call: TRBJ1-2; cdr3_aa: CASSPPEGTGGNYGYTF; cdr3_nt: TGTGCCAGCTCACCACCGGAAGGGACAGGGGGAAACTATGGCTACACCTTC
d_call: TRBD1; clone_size: .; v_call: TRBV19; cdr3_length: 13; j_call: TRBJ1-5; cdr3_aa: CAMGQGGNQPQHF; cdr3_nt: TGTGCCATGGGACAGGGTGGCAATCAGCCCCAGCATTTT
d_call: TRBD1; clone_size: .; v_call: TRBV10-3; cdr3_length: 12; j_call: TRBJ2-7; cdr3_aa: CAISAGTAEQYF; cdr3_nt: TGTGCCATCAGTGCTGGGACAGCCGAGCAGTACTTC
d_call: TRBD1; clone_size: once; v_call: TRBV6-2/TRBV6-3; cdr3_length: 15; j_call: TRBJ1-1; cdr3_aa: CASSSPGQGIADAFF; cdr3_nt: TGTGCCAGCAGTTCCCCGGGACAGGGAATAGCCGACGCTTTCTTT
d_call: .; clone_size: few; v_call: TRBV3-1/TRBV3-2; cdr3_length: 16; j_call: TRBJ2-3; cdr3_aa: CASSQDQGGATDTQYF; cdr3_nt: TGTGCCAGCAGCCAAGATCAAGGCGGAGCCACAGATACGCAGTATTTT
d_call: .; clone_size: .; v_call: TRBV5-5; cdr3_length: 14; j_call: TRBJ1-6; cdr3_aa: CASSLVQYNSPLHF; cdr3_nt: TGTGCCAGCAGCTTGGTACAGTATAATTCACCCCTCCACTTT
d_call: .; clone_size: .; v_call: TRBV28; cdr3_length: 14; j_call: TRBJ1-2; cdr3_aa: CASRPEWRNYGYTF; cdr3_nt: TGTGCCAGCAGACCGGAGTGGCGGAACTATGGCTACACCTTC
d_call: .; clone_size: once; v_call: TRBV6-5; cdr3_length: 14; j_call: TRBJ2-7; cdr3_aa: CASSYSVLEYEQYF; cdr3_nt: TGTGCCAGCAGTTACTCCGTCCTGGAGTACGAGCAGTACTTC
d_call: .; clone_size: .; v_call: TRBV19; cdr3_length: 15; j_call: TRBJ1-5; cdr3_aa: CASSTGDYSNQPQHF; cdr3_nt: TGTGCCAGTAGTACAGGTGATTATAGCAATCAGCCCCAGCATTTT
d_call: .; clone_size: .; v_call: TRBV6-1; cdr3_length: 13; j_call: TRBJ2-7; cdr3_aa: CASSDWGTYEQYF; cdr3_nt: TGTGCCAGCAGTGATTGGGGCACCTACGAGCAGTACTTC
d_call: .; clone_size: .; v_call: TRBV7-9; cdr3_length: 16; j_call: TRBJ1-1; cdr3_aa: CASSTIRGGMNTEAFF; cdr3_nt: TGTGCCAGCAGCACTATCAGGGGCGGCATGAACACTGAAGCTTTCTTT
d_call: TRBD2; clone_size: few; v_call: TRBV18; cdr3_length: 17; j_call: TRBJ2-5; cdr3_aa: CASSPPAAGVGGETQYF; cdr3_nt: TGTGCCAGCTCACCACCGGCGGCGGGCGTGGGGGGGGAGACCCAGTACTTC
d_call: .; clone_size: .; v_call: TRBV5-1; cdr3_length: 14; j_call: TRBJ1-1; cdr3_aa: CASSFTEMNTEAFF; cdr3_nt: TGCGCCAGCAGCTTTACAGAGATGAACACTGAAGCTTTCTTT
d_call: TRBD2; clone_size: .; v_call: TRBV28; cdr3_length: 15; j_call: TRBJ2-3; cdr3_aa: CASSPRTSGGGTQYF; cdr3_nt: TGTGCCAGCAGTCCCCGGACTAGCGGGGGGGGTACGCAGTATTTT
d_call: .; clone_size: .; v_call: TRBV10-3; cdr3_length: 13; j_call: TRBJ1-6; cdr3_aa: CAIRRAFNSPLHF; cdr3_nt: TGTGCCATCAGGAGGGCCTTTAATTCACCCCTCCACTTT
d_call: .; clone_size: few; v_call: TRBV2; cdr3_length: 16; j_call: TRBJ1-4; cdr3_aa: CASSGQGSSTNEKLFF; cdr3_nt: TGTGCCAGCAGTGGTCAGGGGAGTTCGACTAATGAAAAACTGTTTTTT
d_call: .; clone_size: .; v_call: TRBV29-1; cdr3_length: 12; j_call: TRBJ2-3; cdr3_aa: CSVSQSTDTQYF; cdr3_nt: TGCAGCGTGTCCCAAAGCACAGATACGCAGTATTTT
d_call: TRBD1; clone_size: .; v_call: TRBV11-2; cdr3_length: 15; j_call: TRBJ1-4; cdr3_aa: CASSLWTGKSEKLFF; cdr3_nt: TGTGCCAGCAGCTTATGGACAGGGAAGAGTGAAAAACTGTTTTTT
d_call: TRBD2; clone_size: .; v_call: TRBV7-2; cdr3_length: 17; j_call: TRBJ2-2; cdr3_aa: CASSLAAGGGNTGELFF; cdr3_nt: TGTGCCAGCAGCTTAGCAGCGGGGGGAGGGAACACCGGGGAGCTGTTTTTT
d_call: TRBD1; clone_size: few; v_call: TRBV5-1; cdr3_length: 13; j_call: TRBJ1-2; cdr3_aa: CASSPDRVDGYTF; cdr3_nt: TGCGCCAGCAGCCCCGACAGGGTAGATGGCTACACCTTC
d_call: TRBD2; clone_size: .; v_call: TRBV6-5; cdr3_length: 13; j_call: TRBJ2-5; cdr3_aa: CASSYRGGGSQYF; cdr3_nt: TGTGCCAGCAGTTACAGGGGCGGGGGGTCCCAGTACTTC
d_call: .; clone_size: .; v_call: TRBV6-5; cdr3_length: 15; j_call: TRBJ2-1; cdr3_aa: CASSYGLPTYNEQFF; cdr3_nt: TGTGCCAGCAGTTACGGACTACCAACCTACAATGAGCAGTTCTTC
d_call: TRBD1; clone_size: .; v_call: TRBV24-1; cdr3_length: 13; j_call: TRBJ1-2; cdr3_aa: CATSDATGDGYTF; cdr3_nt: TGTGCCACCAGTGATGCGACAGGGGATGGCTACACCTTC
d_call: .; clone_size: .; v_call: TRBV19; cdr3_length: 12; j_call: TRBJ1-5; cdr3_aa: CASINIGQPQHF; cdr3_nt: TGTGCCAGTATAAATATCGGTCAGCCCCAGCATTTT
d_call: .; clone_size: .; v_call: TRBV23-1; cdr3_length: 15; j_call: TRBJ1-4; cdr3_aa: CASSQSSVKGKKLFF; cdr3_nt: TGCGCCAGCAGTCAATCTTCGGTAAAGGGGAAAAAACTGTTTTTT
d_call: TRBD1; clone_size: once; v_call: TRBV5-1; cdr3_length: 13; j_call: TRBJ2-7; cdr3_aa: CASSLDRGREQYF; cdr3_nt: TGCGCCAGCAGCTTGGACAGGGGCCGTGAGCAGTACTTC
d_call: TRBD1; clone_size: .; v_call: TRBV2; cdr3_length: 15; j_call: TRBJ1-1; cdr3_aa: CASSPQGAVGTEAFF; cdr3_nt: TGTGCCAGCAGTCCACAGGGGGCGGTGGGCACTGAAGCTTTCTTT